This entry lists 6 T cell receptor beta chains sequenced from one sample in a study of cytomegalovirus exposure and HLA in healthy donors. PCR used 60 Vbeta primers and 13 Jbeta primers. Method: immunoSEQ multiplex PCR; TCRdb's copy keeps in-frame clones and lacks some. The sample records more than 150,000 clones, about 80% being singletons. Sample: PBMCs. These TCRs come from a woman aged 25 to 39 in good health and CMV-seronegative.

This clone was found a few times. The chain recombines TRBV10-3 with TRBJ1-6; possibly TRBD1 for D (6 bases). The CDR3 extends over 24 amino acids. Trimming left V 7 bases short and J 6 bases short, with 43 bases between. Germline V gives CDR1 ENHRY, CDR2 SYGVKD. The CDR3, as DNA: TGTGCCATCACCCCGGGACAATTGGTGTCCCGTTCCCAGACCATTCACCTGGTTAATTCACCCCTCCACTTT. Its protein product is CAITPGQLVSRSQTIHLVNSPLHF.

This chain connects TRBV15 to TRBJ2-7; TRBD1 matches at 7 bases. The CDR3 extends over 14 amino acids. V gave up 5 bases and J gave up 3 bases; unmatched junction bases: 7. Germline CDR1 and CDR2: LNHNV and YYDKDF (reference sequence). CDR3 nucleotide sequence: TGTGCCACCAGCCAGCTACAGGGGAGCTACGAGCAGTACTTC. Translation: CATSQLQGSYEQYF.

This clone was detected only a few times. The V gene is TRBV4-3, the J gene TRBJ1-4; 8 nucleotides align to TRBD1. The CDR3 runs to 16 residues. The trim removed 2 bases at V and 7 bases at J, leaving 9 bases unmatched. CDR1 LGHNA and CDR2 YSLEER come from the germline V gene. The CDR3 reads CASSQRPGGAGEKLFF. CDR3 coding DNA: TGCGCCAGCAGCCAACGTCCAGGGGGCGCGGGTGAAAAACTGTTTTTT.

The V gene is TRBV6-6, the J gene TRBJ1-1, with 7 nucleotides matching TRBD1. Germline values: CDR1 MNHNY, CDR2 SVGAGI (reference sequence). The CDR3 length is 12 residues. The V gene end was trimmed by 6 bases and the J gene end by 4 bases; junction bases not matched to a gene: 2. CDR3 bases: TGTGCCAGCAGGACAGGGCCCACTGAAGCTTTCTTT. Its protein product is CASRTGPTEAFF.

This sequence joins TRBV7-8 and TRBJ2-2; D is unclear. The CDR3 is 16 residues long. Germline V gives CDR1 SGHVS, CDR2 FQNEAQ. Deletions cut 1 base from V and 2 bases from J, with 11 bases between. The CDR3 nucleotides read TGTGCCAGCAGCTTAGGCTCAGTCGTTAACACCGGGGAGCTGTTTTTT. It is translated as CASSLGSVVNTGELFF.

The rearrangement joins TRBV10-2 to TRBJ2-3; tentatively, D is TRBD2 (5 bases). CDR3 length: 14 amino acids. CDR1 and CDR2 from the germline V gene are WSHSY and SAAADI. Trimming removed 4 bases from V and 2 bases from J, with 10 bases in between. The chain's CDR3 is CASSVRTLTDTQYF. The CDR3 nucleotides read TGCGCCAGCAGTGTTAGGACTCTCACAGATACGCAGTATTTT.